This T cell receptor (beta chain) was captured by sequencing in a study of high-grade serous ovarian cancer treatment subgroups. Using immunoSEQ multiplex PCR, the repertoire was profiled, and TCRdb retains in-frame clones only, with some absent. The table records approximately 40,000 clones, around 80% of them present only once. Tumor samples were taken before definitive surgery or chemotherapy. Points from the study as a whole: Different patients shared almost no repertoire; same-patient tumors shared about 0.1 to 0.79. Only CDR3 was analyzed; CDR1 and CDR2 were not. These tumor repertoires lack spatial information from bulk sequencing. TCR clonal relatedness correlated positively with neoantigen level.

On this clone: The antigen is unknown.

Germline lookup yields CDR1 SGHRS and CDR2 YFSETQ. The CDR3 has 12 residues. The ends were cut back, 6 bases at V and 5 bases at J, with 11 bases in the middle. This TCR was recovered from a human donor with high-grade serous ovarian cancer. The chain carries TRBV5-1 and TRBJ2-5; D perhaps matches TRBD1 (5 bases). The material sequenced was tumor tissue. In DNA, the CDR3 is TGCGCCAGCACAGGGATGGGGGAGACCCAGTACTTC. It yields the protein CASTGMGETQYF.